The rows below give T cell receptor beta chains drawn from one sample of a study of blood T cell repertoires in COVID-19. Only in-frame clones appear in the TCRdb table, and some are missing; sequencing was by immunoSEQ multiplex PCR. The sample has around 230,000 clones; roughly 87% are singletons. The source material was PBMCs or T cells enriched from blood (not recorded which). All receptors come from a man aged 18 to 35 with acute COVID-19. Each CDR3 is given with its conserved first and last residue. The D gene is left open where the match is weak. Size is stated for part of the rows, as once, few or many counts, or as a class when the clone is expanded.

CDR3	DNA	size	V	J	D
CASSLTDRYNSPLHF	TGTGCCAGCAGTTTGACTGACAGATATAATTCACCCCTCCACTTT	NA	TRBV28	TRBJ1-6	NA
CAISGTSGRPDYEQYF	TGTGCCATCAGTGGGACTAGCGGGCGTCCTGACTACGAGCAGTACTTC	NA	TRBV10-3	TRBJ2-7	TRBD2
CASSGGTGGAGEKLFF	TGCGCCAGCAGCGGCGGGACAGGGGGCGCAGGTGAAAAACTGTTTTTT	NA	TRBV5-1	TRBJ1-4	TRBD1
CASSILAGGAYEQYF	TGTGCCAGTAGTATATTGGCGGGAGGTGCCTACGAGCAGTACTTC	NA	TRBV19	TRBJ2-7	TRBD2
CASSPKGSAKSYEQYF	TGTGCCAGCAGCCCAAAGGGGTCAGCGAAATCCTACGAGCAGTACTTC	NA	TRBV7-9	TRBJ2-7	NA
CASSLGLADYNEQFF	TGTGCCAGCAGTTTAGGACTAGCGGACTACAATGAGCAGTTCTTC	NA	TRBV28	TRBJ2-1	TRBD2
CASSLVLDRQSRGEAFF	TGCGCCAGCAGCTTGGTCCTTGACAGACAATCTAGAGGTGAAGCTTTCTTT	NA	TRBV5-1	TRBJ1-1	NA
CASSYAGSSGNTIYF	TGTGCCAGCAGTTACGCGGGGAGCTCTGGAAACACCATATATTTT	NA	TRBV6-2/TRBV6-3	TRBJ1-3	NA
CASSQDRGYSGNTIYF	TGTGCCAGCAGCCAGGACAGGGGTTACTCTGGAAACACCATATATTTT	NA	TRBV5-8	TRBJ1-3	TRBD1
CASSESGPPYEQYF	TGCGCCAGCTCGGAGTCCGGTCCCCCCTACGAGCAGTACTTC	NA	TRBV5-1	TRBJ2-7	NA
CASSGAAFYNSPLHF	TGTGCCAGCAGTGGGGCGGCCTTCTATAATTCACCCCTCCACTTT	NA	TRBV28	TRBJ1-6	NA
CASRIYRGAGYGYTF	TGTGCCAGCAGAATCTACAGGGGGGCTGGGTATGGCTACACCTTC	once	TRBV6-5	TRBJ1-2	TRBD1
CAWALMGGSTGELFF	TGTGCCTGGGCATTGATGGGCGGGAGCACCGGGGAGCTGTTTTTT	NA	TRBV30	TRBJ2-2	TRBD2
CASSGQGRLLDTQYF	TGTGCCAGCAGCGGACAGGGGCGGCTCTTGGATACGCAGTATTTT	NA	TRBV9	TRBJ2-3	TRBD1
CASSLCASGSCEQYF	TGTGCCAGCAGTTTATGTGCTAGCGGGAGTTGCGAGCAGTACTTC	NA	TRBV28	TRBJ2-7	TRBD2
CASSFSESSYEQYF	TGTGCCAGCAGTTTTTCGGAGAGCTCCTACGAGCAGTACTTC	few	TRBV28	TRBJ2-7	NA
CASSLNPGITTNEKLFF	TGTGCCAGCAGTTTAAACCCAGGGATAACTACTAATGAAAAACTGTTTTTT	once	TRBV28	TRBJ1-4	NA
CASSLWGDQPQHF	TGTGCCAGCAGCTTGTGGGGGGATCAGCCCCAGCATTTT	NA	TRBV5-6	TRBJ1-5	NA
CASRTDIPHGYTF	TGTGCCAGCAGAACGGACATCCCTCATGGCTACACCTTC	NA	TRBV28	TRBJ1-2	NA
CASSYSPGLAGDSYEQYF	TGTGCCAGCAGTTACTCCCCAGGACTAGCGGGAGATTCCTACGAGCAGTACTTC	NA	TRBV6-2/TRBV6-3	TRBJ2-7	TRBD2
CASSRVNQPQHF	TGTGCCAGCAGTCGCGTCAATCAGCCCCAGCATTTT	NA	TRBV28	TRBJ1-5	NA
CASSLAGNYNEQFF	TGTGCCAGCAGTTTAGCGGGAAACTACAATGAGCAGTTCTTC	once	TRBV28	TRBJ2-1	NA
CASSYRASYEQYF	TGTGCCAGCAGTTACAGGGCATCCTACGAGCAGTACTTC	NA	TRBV27	TRBJ2-7	NA
CASSSGVAGANVLTF	TGTGCCAGCAGCTCAGGGGTTGCTGGGGCCAACGTCCTGACTTTC	few	TRBV7-8	TRBJ2-6	NA
CASSLRGGDSNQPQHF	TGTGCCAGCAGCTTAAGGGGGGGGGATAGCAATCAGCCCCAGCATTTT	NA	TRBV7-2	TRBJ1-5	NA
CSVESSEEAFSYNEQFF	TGCAGCGTTGAGAGTAGTGAAGAAGCGTTTTCCTACAATGAGCAGTTCTTC	NA	TRBV29-1	TRBJ2-1	NA
CASNPSLTRSYEQYF	TGTGCCAGTAACCCTAGCCTCACACGCTCCTACGAGCAGTACTTC	NA	TRBV19	TRBJ2-7	NA
CASSFERLAPYNEQFF	TGTGCCAGCAGCTTTGAGAGACTAGCGCCATACAATGAGCAGTTCTTC	NA	TRBV12-1	TRBJ2-1	NA
CASSELAGRYEQFF	TGTGCCAGCAGTGAACTAGCGGGAAGGTATGAGCAGTTCTTC	NA	TRBV2	TRBJ2-1	TRBD2
CASSSLPTSSAFNEQFF	TGTGCCAGCAGCTCACTCCCTACTAGCTCAGCCTTCAATGAGCAGTTCTTC	once	TRBV11-3	TRBJ2-1	NA
CASRARDRGTDTQYF	TGTGCCAGCAGGGCCCGGGACAGGGGCACAGATACGCAGTATTTT	NA	TRBV27	TRBJ2-3	TRBD1
CASRTMNTEAFF	TGTGCCAGTAGGACAATGAACACTGAAGCTTTCTTT	NA	TRBV19	TRBJ1-1	NA
CASSLDRDDQYF	TGTGCCAGCAGCCTGGACAGGGACGATCAGTACTTC	NA	TRBV7-9	TRBJ2-7	TRBD1
CASKGGTGMEAFF	TGTGCCAGCAAGGGGGGGACAGGGATGGAAGCTTTCTTT	NA	TRBV12-3/TRBV12-4	TRBJ1-1	TRBD1
CASSPPLRGSSYNEQFF	TGTGCCAGCAGCCCCCCGCTACGCGGGAGCTCCTACAATGAGCAGTTCTTC	NA	TRBV7-9	TRBJ2-1	TRBD2
CASSLGQGADEQYF	TGTGCCAGCAGTTTAGGCCAGGGGGCGGACGAGCAGTACTTC	NA	TRBV27	TRBJ2-7	TRBD1
CASSLALAGTYNEQFF	TGTGCCAGCAGCTTAGCACTAGCGGGAACCTACAATGAGCAGTTCTTC	NA	TRBV7-9	TRBJ2-1	TRBD2
CASSVDSGREDEQFF	TGTGCCAGCAGCGTGGATAGCGGGAGGGAGGATGAGCAGTTCTTC	NA	TRBV9	TRBJ2-1	TRBD2
CASSRSSGRAIRNEQFF	TGTGCCAGTAGTCGTTCTAGCGGGAGGGCCATAAGGAATGAGCAGTTCTTC	NA	TRBV19	TRBJ2-1	TRBD2
CASSPSGGQQYF	TGTGCCAGCTCCCCTAGCGGGGGACAGCAGTACTTC	NA	TRBV18	TRBJ2-7	TRBD2
CASSSGEGTDTQYF	TGCGCCAGCAGCTCGGGGGAGGGCACAGATACGCAGTATTTT	NA	TRBV5-1	TRBJ2-3	NA